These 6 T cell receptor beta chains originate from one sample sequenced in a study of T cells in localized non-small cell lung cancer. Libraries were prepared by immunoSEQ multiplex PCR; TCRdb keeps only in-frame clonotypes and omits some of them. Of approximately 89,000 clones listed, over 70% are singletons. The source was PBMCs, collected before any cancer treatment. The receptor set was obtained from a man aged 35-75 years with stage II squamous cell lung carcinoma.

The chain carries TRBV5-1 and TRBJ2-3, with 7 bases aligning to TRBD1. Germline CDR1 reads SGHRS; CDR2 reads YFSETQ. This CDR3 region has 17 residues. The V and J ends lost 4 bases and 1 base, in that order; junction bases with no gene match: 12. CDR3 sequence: CASSPGRGGAGTDTQYF. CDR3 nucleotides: TGCGCCAGCAGCCCAGGAAGAGGGGGCGCTGGCACAGATACGCAGTATTTT.

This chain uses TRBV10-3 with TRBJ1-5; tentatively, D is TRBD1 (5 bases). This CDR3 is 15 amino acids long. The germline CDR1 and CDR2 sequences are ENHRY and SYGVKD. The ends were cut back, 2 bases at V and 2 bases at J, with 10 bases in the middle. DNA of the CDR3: TGTGCCATCAGTGAGCAAGGGACGGGCAATCAGCCCCAGCATTTT. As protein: CAISEQGTGNQPQHF.

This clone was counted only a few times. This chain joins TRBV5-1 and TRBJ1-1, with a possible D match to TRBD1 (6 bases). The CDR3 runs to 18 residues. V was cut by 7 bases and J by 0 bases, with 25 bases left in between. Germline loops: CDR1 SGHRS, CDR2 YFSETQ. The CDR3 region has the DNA TGCGCCAGCCACCTAGATCAGGGGCGAAGGAGGTTGAACACTGAAGCTTTCTTT. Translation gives CASHLDQGRRRLNTEAFF. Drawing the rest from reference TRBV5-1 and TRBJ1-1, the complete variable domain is KAGVTQTPRYLIKTRGQQVTLSCSPISGHRSVSWYQQTPGQGLQFLFEYFSETQRNKGNFPGRFSGRQFSNSRSEMNVSTLELGDSALYLCASHLDQGRRRLNTEAFFGQGTRLTVV.

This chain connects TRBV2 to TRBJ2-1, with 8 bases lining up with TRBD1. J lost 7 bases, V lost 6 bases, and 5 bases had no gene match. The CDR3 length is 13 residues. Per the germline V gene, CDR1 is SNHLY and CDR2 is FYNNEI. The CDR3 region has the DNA TGTGCCAGCAGGCAGGGGGCAGGTAATGAGCAGTTCTTC. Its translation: CASRQGAGNEQFF. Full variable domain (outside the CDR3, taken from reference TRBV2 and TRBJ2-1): EPEVTQTPSHQVTQMGQEVILRCVPISNHLYFYWYRQILGQKVEFLVSFYNNEISEKSEIFDDQFSVERPDGSNFTLKIRSTKLEDSAMYFCASRQGAGNEQFFGPGTRLTVL.

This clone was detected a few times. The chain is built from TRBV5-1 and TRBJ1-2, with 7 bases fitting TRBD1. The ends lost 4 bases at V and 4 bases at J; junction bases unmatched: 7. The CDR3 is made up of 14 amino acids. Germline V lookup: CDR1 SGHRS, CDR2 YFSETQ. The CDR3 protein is CASSPGQLFYGYTF. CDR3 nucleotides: TGCGCCAGCAGCCCGGGACAGCTATTCTATGGCTACACCTTC.

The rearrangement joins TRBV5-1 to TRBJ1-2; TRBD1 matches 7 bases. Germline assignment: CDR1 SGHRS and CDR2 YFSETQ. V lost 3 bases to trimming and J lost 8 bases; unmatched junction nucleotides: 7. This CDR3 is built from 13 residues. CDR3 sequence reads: CASSSGQERGYTF. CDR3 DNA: TGCGCCAGCAGCTCCGGACAGGAGAGAGGCTACACCTTC. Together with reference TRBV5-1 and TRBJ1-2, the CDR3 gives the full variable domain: KAGVTQTPRYLIKTRGQQVTLSCSPISGHRSVSWYQQTPGQGLQFLFEYFSETQRNKGNFPGRFSGRQFSNSRSEMNVSTLELGDSALYLCASSSGQERGYTFGSGTRLTVV.